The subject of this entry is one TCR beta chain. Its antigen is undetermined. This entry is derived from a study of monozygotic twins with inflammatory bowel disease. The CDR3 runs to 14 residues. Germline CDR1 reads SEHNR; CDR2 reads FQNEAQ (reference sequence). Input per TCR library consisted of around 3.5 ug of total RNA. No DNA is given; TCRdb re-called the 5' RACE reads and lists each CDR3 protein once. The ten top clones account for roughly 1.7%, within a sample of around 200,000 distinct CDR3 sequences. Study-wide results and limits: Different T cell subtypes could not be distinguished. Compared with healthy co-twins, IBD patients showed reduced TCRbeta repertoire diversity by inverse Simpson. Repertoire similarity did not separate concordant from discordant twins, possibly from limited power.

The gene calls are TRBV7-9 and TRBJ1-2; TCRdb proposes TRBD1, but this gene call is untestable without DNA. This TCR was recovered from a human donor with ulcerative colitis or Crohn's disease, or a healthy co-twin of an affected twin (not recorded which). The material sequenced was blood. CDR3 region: CASTLTGQNYGYTF.